These 27 T cell receptor beta chains were sequenced from one sample in a study of cytomegalovirus exposure and HLA in healthy donors. Both 60 Vbeta primers and 13 Jbeta primers went into the PCR. The protocol was immunoSEQ multiplex PCR, while the TCRdb copy is restricted to in-frame clones and leaves out a portion. Found here are tens of thousands of clones, 80% of them singletons; the top ten hold 3% to 4.5%. The sequencing input was PBMCs. All receptors derive from a woman in her thirties or forties in good health and CMV-seronegative.

A single count supports this clone. This chain connects TRBV6-5 to TRBJ1-2; D possibly corresponds to TRBD1 (6 bases). V was clipped by 0 bases and J by 2 bases, with 10 bases between them. CDR1 is MNHEY, CDR2 SVGAGI, per germline. CDR3 size: 15 residues. The CDR3 spells CASSYSGGLNYGYTF. The CDR3 region has the DNA TGTGCCAGCAGTTACTCGGGGGGGCTGAACTATGGCTACACCTTC.

This clone came up a few times. As DNA, the CDR3 is TGCGCCAGCAGCCCGTCCCGGGACAGTGGGGCTTTCTTT. This translates into CASSPSRDSGAFF. The rearrangement links TRBV5-1 to TRBJ1-1; TRBD1 aligns across 7 bases. The CDR3 has 13 residues. Germline trimming cut 4 bases from V and 11 bases from J; bases unmatched to any gene: 11. CDR1 is SGHRS and CDR2 is YFSETQ in the germline V gene.

There are a few counts of this clone. The chain combines TRBV19 with TRBJ2-3; 9 nucleotides align to TRBD2. The CDR3 spans 18 residues. CDR1 is LNHDA and CDR2 is SQIVND in the germline V gene (reference sequence). Trimming took 8 bases from V and 3 from J; bases not matched to a gene: 18. The CDR3 sequence: CASAGPIRAGGRTDTQYF. The CDR3 nucleotides are TGTGCCAGTGCCGGCCCCATCAGAGCGGGAGGAAGGACAGATACGCAGTATTTT.

The J gene is TRBJ2-2, the V gene TRBV5-1, with 7 bases identical to TRBD2. Germline V CDR1 and CDR2: SGHRS, YFSETQ. J lost 5 bases, V lost 4 bases, and 8 bases had no gene match. The CDR3 loop spans 15 amino acids. The CDR3 region is CASSPGLDLTGELFF. The CDR3 DNA reads as TGCGCCAGCAGCCCTGGACTAGACCTTACCGGGGAGCTGTTTTTT.

The J gene is TRBJ2-1, the V gene TRBV9, with 11 bases matching TRBD2. The CDR3 totals 17 residues. In germline, CDR1 is SGDLS, CDR2 YYNGEE. The V gene end was trimmed by 0 bases and the J gene end by 4 bases; junction bases not matched to a gene: 6. The DNA of the CDR3 is TGTGCCAGCAGCGTAGGGGTAGCGGGAGGGCATTACAATGAGCAGTTCTTC. It codes for CASSVGVAGGHYNEQFF.

The chain recombines TRBV5-5 with TRBJ1-2, with TRBD1 matching 8 bases. Germline-derived CDR1 and CDR2 are SGHKS and YYEKEE (reference sequence). The ends lost 4 bases at V and 4 bases at J; junction bases unmatched: 9. This CDR3 spans 15 amino acids. CDR3 amino acids: CASSTPGQAGYGYTF. The CDR3 coding sequence is TGTGCCAGCAGCACCCCGGGACAGGCCGGCTATGGCTACACCTTC.

This chain uses TRBV6-4 with TRBJ2-1; TRBD2 matches 8 bases. Germline CDR1 MRHNA, CDR2 SNTAGT. The CDR3 is made up of 16 amino acids. Losses at the gene ends were 3 bases for V and 0 bases for J; bases not matched to a gene: 4. As DNA, the CDR3 is TGTGCCAGCAGTGATTCCGGGACTAGCTCCTACAATGAGCAGTTCTTC. Amino acids: CASSDSGTSSYNEQFF.

The chain couples TRBV5-4 to TRBJ2-6; a weak D match, TRBD2 (7 bases). The CDR3 runs to 16 residues. CDR1 is SGHNT and CDR2 is YYREEE in the germline V gene (reference sequence). Trimming took 6 bases from V and 1 from J, leaving 14 bases between them. CDR3 coding DNA: TGTGCCAGCACCCGGAGGGGGGGATCTGGGGCCAACGTCCTGACTTTC. Protein: CASTRRGGSGANVLTF.

This clone was recorded a few times. This chain joins TRBV4-2 and TRBJ2-5, with 12 positions matching TRBD2. CDR1 and CDR2 from the germline V gene are LGHNA and YNFKEQ. There are 15 residues in the CDR3. Trimming at V came to 3 bases and at J to 5 bases, leaving 4 bases not matched to a gene. The CDR3 protein is CASSQPLAGGETQYF. CDR3 nucleotides: TGTGCCAGCAGCCAGCCGCTAGCGGGAGGGGAGACCCAGTACTTC.

The chain has TRBV5-8 and TRBJ2-3; 14 positions match TRBD2. Germline loops: CDR1 SGHTS, CDR2 YDEGEE. Trimming took 4 bases from V and 3 from J; bases not matched to a gene: 4. This CDR3 spans 16 amino acids. Here the CDR3 DNA reads TGTGCCAGCAGCCTCGGGACTAGCGGGAGAACAGATACGCAGTATTTT. It translates to CASSLGTSGRTDTQYF.

This rearrangement joins TRBV11-2 to TRBJ2-1; 7 bases align to TRBD2. CDR3 length equals 15 residues. The V segment lost 5 bases and the J segment 8 bases; nucleotides outside the gene matches: 12. Per germline, CDR1 SGHAT and CDR2 FQNNGV. The CDR3 region is CASSASGRAWDEQFF. In DNA form, the CDR3 reads TGTGCCAGCAGCGCTAGCGGCAGGGCTTGGGATGAGCAGTTCTTC.

This rearrangement joins TRBV28 to TRBJ1-4; 8 bases line up with TRBD1. The CDR3 sequence is 14 residues long. Germline CDR1 MDHEN, CDR2 SYDVKM. V lost 6 bases and J lost 8; bases outside the gene matches: 8. This CDR3 is CASSSRGLGEKLFF. In DNA form, the CDR3 reads TGTGCCAGCAGCAGCAGGGGGCTGGGAGAAAAACTGTTTTTT.

This chain connects TRBV4-1 to TRBJ2-2; TRBD2 might be the D (6 bases). Germline values: CDR1 MGHRA, CDR2 YSYEKL. With 4 bases removed from V and 4 bases from J, the gap between germline ends came to 16 bases. The CDR3 consists of 16 residues. The CDR3 DNA sequence: TGCGCCAGCAGCCTTTGGGGCGGGGTGGGCACCGGGGAGCTGTTTTTT. Translating it yields CASSLWGGVGTGELFF.

In its sample, this clone was seen a few times. This chain connects TRBV5-1 to TRBJ2-5; 9 bases fit TRBD2. Germline CDR1 SGHRS, CDR2 YFSETQ. The V segment lost 4 bases and the J segment 4 bases; nucleotides outside the gene matches: 5. The length of the CDR3 is 14 residues. CDR3 sequence (DNA): TGCGCCAGCAGCGTGGGACTAGCCCTAGAGACCCAGTACTTC. The encoded protein is CASSVGLALETQYF.

CDR3 DNA: TGTGCCAGTAGTTTCAGAGGGTTCAGCAATCAGCCCCAGCATTTT. Its protein product is CASSFRGFSNQPQHF. This sequence joins TRBV19 and TRBJ1-5; unclear D gene. There are 15 residues in the CDR3. From germline, CDR1 is LNHDA and CDR2 SQIVND (reference sequence). Trimming left V 5 bases short and J 1 base short, with 12 bases between.

The gene calls are TRBV4-1 and TRBJ2-2; TRBD2 aligns across 12 bases. This CDR3 is 17 amino acids long. The V gene's germline CDR1 is MGHRA and CDR2 YSYEKL. J lost 5 bases, V lost 2 bases, and 6 bases had no gene match. The chain's CDR3 is CASSQPRLAGGTGELFF. Here the CDR3 DNA reads TGCGCCAGCAGCCAACCCCGTCTAGCGGGAGGGACCGGGGAGCTGTTTTTT.

This clone was seen once. The J gene is TRBJ2-7, the V gene TRBV29-1; possible D gene TRBD1, 6 bases. This CDR3 region has 17 residues. The V end lost 3 bases, the J end lost 3 bases, and 24 bases lay between the germline ends. CDR1 is SQVTM and CDR2 is ANQGSEA in the germline V gene. The CDR3 reads CSVEGVVGGTRDYEQYF. The DNA of the CDR3 is TGCAGCGTTGAGGGGGTGGTAGGGGGAACGAGGGACTACGAGCAGTACTTC.

V and J are TRBV9 and TRBJ2-3; TRBD1 might be the D (6 bases). The V gene's germline CDR1 is SGDLS and CDR2 YYNGEE. Deletions cut 2 bases from V and 4 bases from J, with 17 bases between. The length of the CDR3 is 16 residues. The CDR3 loop is CASSVSLPGHSDTQYF. The CDR3 coding sequence is TGTGCCAGCAGCGTCTCCCTCCCGGGACATTCAGATACGCAGTATTTT. Using reference TRBV9 and TRBJ2-3 for the parts outside the CDR3, the full variable domain is DSGVTQTPKHLITATGQRVTLRCSPRSGDLSVYWYQQSLDQGLQFLIQYYNGEERAKGNILERFSAQQFPDLHSELNLSSLELGDSALYFCASSVSLPGHSDTQYFGPGTRLTVL.

This chain uses TRBV7-9 with TRBJ2-7, with 9 positions matching TRBD1. Germline CDR1 is SEHNR and CDR2 is FQNEAQ (reference sequence). The CDR3 spans 15 residues. The V and J ends lost 1 base and 6 bases, in that order; junction bases with no gene match: 7. The CDR3 coding sequence is TGTGCCAGCAGCTTAGGAACAGGGGGCCTCATCGAGCAGTACTTC. Protein sequence: CASSLGTGGLIEQYF. The full variable domain, completed using reference TRBV7-9 and TRBJ2-7, is DTGVSQNPRHKITKRGQNVTFRCDPISEHNRLYWYRQTLGQGPEFLTYFQNEAQLEKSRLLSDRFSAERPKGSFSTLEIQRTEQGDSAMYLCASSLGTGGLIEQYFGPGTRLTVT.

The chain has TRBV4-3 and TRBJ1-2; 8 bases fit TRBD1. Germline CDR1 reads LGHNA; CDR2 reads YSLEER. V shed 0 bases, J shed 4 bases, and the junction held 22 bases outside the gene matches. The CDR3 sequence is 21 residues long. The CDR3 protein is CASSQDISGRAGGARFYGYTF. In DNA form, the CDR3 reads TGCGCCAGCAGCCAAGATATAAGCGGTCGGGCAGGGGGCGCAAGATTCTATGGCTACACCTTC.

This clone showed up just a few times. The chain links TRBV6-1 to TRBJ1-2, with a weak D call TRBD1 (5 bases). V was cut by 3 bases and J by 1 base, with 9 bases left in between. There are 14 residues in the CDR3. Germline CDR1 and CDR2: MNHNS and SASEGT. The CDR3: CASSEGGGNYGYTF. The DNA for the CDR3 is TGTGCCAGCAGTGAGGGGGGTGGTAACTATGGCTACACCTTC.

This sequence joins TRBV5-6 and TRBJ2-1; 10 bases fit TRBD2. Losses at the gene ends were 3 bases for V and 4 bases for J; bases not matched to a gene: 16. The CDR3 is 19 amino acids. CDR1 is SGHDT and CDR2 is YYEEEE in the germline V gene. CDR3 in amino acids: CASSSLLSGRPLSYNEQFF. In DNA form, the CDR3 reads TGTGCCAGCAGCTCGCTGCTTAGCGGGAGGCCCCTCTCTTACAATGAGCAGTTCTTC.

Only a few counts were recorded for this clone. The chain employs TRBV11-2 and TRBJ2-2, with 7 positions matching TRBD1. Germline V gives CDR1 SGHAT, CDR2 FQNNGV. J gave up 5 bases and V 8 bases, and 5 bases lay outside the gene matches. The CDR3 is made up of 13 amino acids. In nucleotides, the CDR3 is TGTGCCAGCGCCAGGGACAGTACCGGGGAGCTGTTTTTT. Its translation: CASARDSTGELFF.

The chain links TRBV30 to TRBJ2-3; D may be TRBD1 (5 bases). There are 14 residues in the CDR3. V was clipped by 0 bases and J by 4 bases, with 11 bases between them. CDR1 is GTSNPN, CDR2 SVGIG, per germline (reference sequence). The CDR3 DNA follows: TGTGCCTGGAGTGTTAAAGGGGCATCAGATACGCAGTATTTT. It codes for CAWSVKGASDTQYF.

This chain uses TRBV15 with TRBJ1-4; the D gene is possibly TRBD1 (6 bases). V lost 5 bases and J lost 2, with 9 bases in between. The CDR3 consists of 14 residues. The germline CDR1 and CDR2 sequences are LNHNV and YYDKDF (reference sequence). This CDR3 is CATSAGATNEKLFF. The CDR3 DNA sequence: TGTGCCACCAGCGCGGGGGCGACTAATGAAAAACTGTTTTTT.

This clone was seen only a few times. The chain is built from TRBV28 and TRBJ1-1; D is possibly TRBD1 (6 bases). The CDR3 covers 15 residues. V was clipped by 6 bases and J by 5 bases, with 19 bases between them. Germline CDR1 and CDR2: MDHEN and SYDVKM. CDR3 sequence reads: CASSFGGGGRTEAFF. CDR3 bases: TGTGCCAGCAGCTTTGGGGGCGGGGGCCGGACTGAAGCTTTCTTT. The full variable domain, rest sourced from reference TRBV28 and TRBJ1-1, is DVKVTQSSRYLVKRTGEKVFLECVQDMDHENMFWYRQDPGLGLRLIYFSYDVKMKEKGDIPEGYSVSREKKERFSLILESASTNQTSMYLCASSFGGGGRTEAFFGQGTRLTVV.

J is TRBJ2-7 and V is TRBV9, with TRBD1 identical over 12 bases. The germline gives CDR1 SGDLS, CDR2 YYNGEE. CDR3 size: 16 residues. The J segment lost 7 bases and the V segment lost 5 bases, leaving 13 bases of the junction unmatched. The CDR3 bases are TGTGCCAGCAGTAGGGGCACGGGACAGGGGGCGAGTGAGCAGTACTTC. Translation: CASSRGTGQGASEQYF.